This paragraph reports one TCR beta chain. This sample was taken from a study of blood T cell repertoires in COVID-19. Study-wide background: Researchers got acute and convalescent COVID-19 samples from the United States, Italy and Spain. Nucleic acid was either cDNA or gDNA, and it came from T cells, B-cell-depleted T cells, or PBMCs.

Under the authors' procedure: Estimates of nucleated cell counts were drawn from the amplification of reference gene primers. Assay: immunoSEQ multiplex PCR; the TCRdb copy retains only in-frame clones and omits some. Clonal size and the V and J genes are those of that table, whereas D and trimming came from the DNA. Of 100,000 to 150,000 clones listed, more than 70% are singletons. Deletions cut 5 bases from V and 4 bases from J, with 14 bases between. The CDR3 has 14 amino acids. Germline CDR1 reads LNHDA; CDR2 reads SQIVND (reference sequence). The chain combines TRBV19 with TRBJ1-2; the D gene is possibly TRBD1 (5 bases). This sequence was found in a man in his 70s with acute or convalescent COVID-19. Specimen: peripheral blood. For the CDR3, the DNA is TGTGCCAGTAGTGGGGCAGGGAAGGGCTATGGCTACACCTTC. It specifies CASSGAGKGYGYTF.